One sample yielded the 26 T cell receptor beta chains listed below, sequenced in a study of T-cell reconstitution after alpha-beta-depleted transplantation in children. Molecular barcoding with unique molecular identifiers was used for the TCRbeta library. TCRdb fed the PCR reads into MiXCR, producing one record per CDR3 protein. Among about a million distinct CDR3 sequences listed, roughly 29% were seen once. The sequencing used PBMCs, mostly from graft donor cells, collected 360 days after TCRalphabeta/CD19-depleted stem cell transplant. Receptors originate from a boy under three years old who had a stem cell transplant for SCID, so the T cells may come from the graft donor.

V is TRBV12-3 or TRBV12-4 and J is TRBJ2-1, with TRBD2 matching over 10 bases. V gave up 8 bases and J gave up 7 bases; unmatched junction bases: 5. The CDR3 spans 13 residues. For the CDR3, the DNA is TGTGCCAGCCATGGACTAGCGGAAAATGAGCAGTTCTTC. This gives the protein CASHGLAENEQFF.

The sample holds a few counts of this clonotype. This chain links TRBV11-2 with TRBJ2-5; 9 nucleotides agree with TRBD2. CDR3 length: 18 residues. J lost 2 bases, V lost 3 bases, and 13 bases had no gene match. CDR1 and CDR2 from the germline V gene are SGHAT and FQNNGV. The CDR3 coding sequence is TGTGCCAGCAGCTTCTCCGTCAGACTAGCGGTTGGACAAGAGACCCAGTACTTC. Its protein is CASSFSVRLAVGQETQYF.

This rearrangement joins TRBV5-5 to TRBJ2-1, with 8 positions matching TRBD1. Germline assignment: CDR1 SGHKS and CDR2 YYEKEE (reference sequence). The trim removed 4 bases at V and 2 bases at J, leaving 8 bases unmatched. CDR3 length equals 16 residues. CDR3 coding DNA: TGTGCCAGCAGCCAGGGACAGGCGTTTACCTACAATGAGCAGTTCTTC. This translates into CASSQGQAFTYNEQFF.

J is TRBJ1-3 and V is TRBV12-3 or TRBV12-4; 7 nucleotides align to TRBD1. This CDR3 contains 15 residues. With 3 bases clipped from V and 6 bases from J, the junction kept 8 bases outside the gene matches. The CDR3 reads CASSFWARGTNTIYF. CDR3 coding DNA: TGTGCCAGCAGTTTTTGGGCCAGGGGGACAAACACCATATATTTT.

This chain connects TRBV27 to TRBJ2-1; D uncertain. In germline, CDR1 is MNHEY, CDR2 SMNVEV (reference sequence). Trimming removed 3 bases at V and 1 base at J, with 16 bases between. The CDR3 is made up of 17 amino acids. The CDR3 nucleotides read TGTGCCAGCAGTTTCTGGCCGGCCGGTCGATCCTACAATGAGCAGTTCTTC. This codes for CASSFWPAGRSYNEQFF.

The rearrangement uses TRBV5-1 and TRBJ2-4; TRBD1 is a possible D gene (5 bases). Deletions cut 1 base from V and 0 bases from J, with 14 bases between. The germline V gene encodes CDR1 SGHRS and CDR2 YFSETQ. This CDR3 has 17 residues. The CDR3 bases are TGCGCCAGCAGCTTGACTCAGGGTCACCTAGCCAAAAACATTCAGTACTTC. This sequence encodes CASSLTQGHLAKNIQYF. The variable domain in full, with the rest retrieved from reference TRBV5-1 and TRBJ2-4, is KAGVTQTPRYLIKTRGQQVTLSCSPISGHRSVSWYQQTPGQGLQFLFEYFSETQRNKGNFPGRFSGRQFSNSRSEMNVSTLELGDSALYLCASSLTQGHLAKNIQYFGAGTRLSVL.

The rearrangement joins TRBV27 to TRBJ2-3; no clear D gene. CDR1 MNHEY and CDR2 SMNVEV come from the germline V gene (reference sequence). The CDR3 has 16 amino acids. Deletions cut 7 bases from V and 5 bases from J, with 22 bases between. In nucleotides, the CDR3 is TGTGCCAGCATGGGGATCGAGTCCCCGATACGAGATACGCAGTATTTT. Translated: CASMGIESPIRDTQYF.

This clonotype was seen a handful of times. This chain links TRBV20-1 with TRBJ2-7; 10 positions match TRBD2. The CDR3 loop spans 14 amino acids. V was clipped by 6 bases and J by 2 bases; unmatched bases: 7. Germline CDR1 and CDR2: DFQATT and SNEGSKA (reference sequence). The CDR3 spells CSAEGLALTYEQYF. The CDR3 DNA reads as TGCAGTGCCGAGGGACTAGCGCTAACCTACGAGCAGTACTTC.

There are a few counts of this clonotype. CDR3 in DNA: TGTGCCAGCAGTTTATGGGGCAGGGGGCCCAAGGGACGCTATGGCTACACCTTC. It specifies CASSLWGRGPKGRYGYTF. The V call is TRBV27, the J call TRBJ1-2; 8 nucleotides agree with TRBD1. With V trimmed by 1 base and J by 4 bases, 14 bases remained unmatched. Germline V gene sequence: CDR1 MNHEY, CDR2 SMNVEV (reference sequence). This CDR3 comprises 18 residues.

In this sample, this clonotype turned up a few times. The rearrangement links TRBV7-9 to TRBJ1-6; D is uncertain. V was cut by 5 bases and J by 3 bases, with 11 bases left in between. Germline V gene sequence: CDR1 SEHNR, CDR2 FQNEAQ (reference sequence). This CDR3 has 15 amino acids. CDR3: CASSADVLYNSPLHF. CDR3 bases: TGTGCCAGCAGCGCCGACGTCCTCTATAATTCACCCCTCCACTTT.

This clonotype was counted ten times or more. The chain recombines TRBV10-3 with TRBJ1-2, with a tentative D call TRBD1 (6 bases). Germline-derived CDR1 and CDR2 are ENHRY and SYGVKD. Deletions cut 7 bases from V and 0 bases from J, with 24 bases between. The CDR3 extends over 18 amino acids. The CDR3 nucleotides are TGTGCCATCAAGGGAGGGGGGACGGAGGGGCTCACTAACTATGGCTACACCTTC. It encodes CAIKGGGTEGLTNYGYTF.

This chain uses TRBV28 with TRBJ2-7; no clear D gene. The germline CDR1 and CDR2 sequences are MDHEN and SYDVKM. This CDR3 comprises 14 residues. The ends were cut back, 2 bases at V and 3 bases at J, with 11 bases in the middle. Here the CDR3 reads CASSLTGRFYEQYF. The CDR3 region has the DNA TGTGCCAGCAGTTTAACTGGCAGATTCTACGAGCAGTACTTC.

The V gene is TRBV5-6, the J gene TRBJ2-2; 8 nucleotides line up with TRBD1. The CDR3 loop spans 15 amino acids. J gave up 6 bases and V 3 bases, and 7 bases lay outside the gene matches. The germline V gene has CDR1 SGHDT and CDR2 YYEEEE. CDR3 sequence (DNA): TGTGCCAGCAGCTCCATGGACAGGGAGGCCGGGGAGCTGTTTTTT. This sequence encodes CASSSMDREAGELFF.

The chain joins TRBV7-6 to TRBJ1-4; TRBD1 might be the D (6 bases). Looked up from germline, CDR1 is SGHVS and CDR2 is FNYEAQ. CDR3 length: 16 residues. V dropped 1 base and J dropped 8 bases, with 17 bases sitting between them. The CDR3 loop reads CASSLVTGGVGEKLFF. The CDR3 nucleotides read TGTGCCAGCAGCTTAGTGACTGGGGGCGTAGGCGAAAAACTGTTTTTT.

In this sample, this clonotype turned up many times. The V call is TRBV18, the J call TRBJ2-5; D may be TRBD1 (7 bases). CDR1 KGHSH and CDR2 LQKENI come from the germline V gene. This CDR3 has 16 residues. The V and J ends lost 3 bases and 5 bases respectively, with 19 bases between them. The CDR3 sequence: CASSPPQGEDWETQYF. In nucleotides, the CDR3 is TGTGCCAGCTCACCGCCGCAGGGGGAGGACTGGGAGACCCAGTACTTC.

The V and J genes are TRBV12-3 or TRBV12-4 and TRBJ1-5; 9 nucleotides agree with TRBD1. CDR3 size: 13 residues. V was clipped by 9 bases and J by 4 bases; unmatched bases: 4. As DNA, the CDR3 is TGTGCCAGTGGACAGGGGCTAAATCAGCCCCAGCATTTT. Translated: CASGQGLNQPQHF.

The rearrangement links TRBV10-3 to TRBJ1-2; TRBD1 matches at 11 bases. V trimming: 5 bases; J trimming: 2 bases; junction bases outside the gene matches: 1. CDR1 and CDR2 from the germline V gene are ENHRY and SYGVKD. There are 14 residues in the CDR3. This CDR3 reads CAISRTGGNYGYTF. In nucleotides, the CDR3 is TGTGCCATCAGTAGGACAGGGGGCAACTATGGCTACACCTTC.

This rearrangement joins TRBV7-8 to TRBJ2-3; TRBD2 matches at 8 bases. Germline V gene data show CDR1 as SGHVS and CDR2 as FQNEAQ. Trimming took 8 bases from V and 2 from J; bases not matched to a gene: 9. CDR3 size: 15 residues. Here the CDR3 reads CASGDVAGTTDTQYF. CDR3 in DNA: TGTGCCAGCGGCGACGTAGCGGGAACCACAGATACGCAGTATTTT.

In this sample, this clonotype turned up a few times. The V and J genes are TRBV15 and TRBJ2-3; D remains unclear. The CDR3 sequence is 15 residues long. Germline V gene data show CDR1 as LNHNV and CDR2 as YYDKDF (reference sequence). V shed 3 bases and J shed 4 bases, with 14 bases lying between them. Here the CDR3 reads CATSSPGVGADTQYF. As DNA, the CDR3 is TGTGCCACCAGCAGTCCTGGGGTTGGAGCAGATACGCAGTATTTT.

This sequence joins TRBV27 and TRBJ2-1, with D unresolved. CDR1 and CDR2 (germline): MNHEY, SMNVEV (reference sequence). The CDR3 covers 14 residues. The germline V and J ends were trimmed by 0 bases and 9 bases, with 12 bases remaining between them. This CDR3 is CASSLSPSPTEQFF. The CDR3 DNA is TGTGCCAGCAGTTTATCTCCGTCCCCCACTGAGCAGTTCTTC.

The chain links TRBV12-3 or TRBV12-4 to TRBJ1-4, with 9 bases that match TRBD1. V trimming: 6 bases; J trimming: 7 bases; junction bases outside the gene matches: 9. The CDR3 is made up of 15 amino acids. CDR3 sequence: CASSLSGTGSEKLFF. The CDR3 bases are TGTGCCAGCAGCCTCAGTGGGACAGGGAGTGAAAAACTGTTTTTT.

The V call is TRBV5-1, the J call TRBJ1-4; TRBD1 might be the D (5 bases). This CDR3 is built from 16 residues. With 0 bases removed from V and 2 bases from J, the gap between germline ends came to 11 bases. Germline V gives CDR1 SGHRS, CDR2 YFSETQ. CDR3 coding DNA: TGCGCCAGCAGCTTGGGGGCAGGGATCACTAATGAAAAACTGTTTTTT. Amino acid sequence: CASSLGAGITNEKLFF.

This CDR3 is CASSPPGQGRDTQYF. The CDR3 coding sequence is TGTGCCAGCAGTCCGCCCGGACAGGGGAGAGATACGCAGTATTTT. The V call is TRBV6-2 or TRBV6-3, the J call TRBJ2-3; 9 positions match TRBD1. This CDR3 contains 15 residues. The V gene end was trimmed by 5 bases and the J gene end by 5 bases; junction bases not matched to a gene: 8. The germline V gene has CDR1 MNHEY and CDR2 SVGEGT.

The CDR3 coding sequence is TGCGCCAGCAGCCAGGACAGTCTAACACGACTCCACACCTTC. Translated, it gives CASSQDSLTRLHTF. J is TRBJ1-2 and V is TRBV5-1; tentative D call: TRBD1 (6 bases). The CDR3 consists of 14 residues. V lost 4 bases, J lost 12 bases, and 22 bases lay in between. Germline lookup yields CDR1 SGHRS and CDR2 YFSETQ.

As for this clonotype: This may stem from a read error, because a much larger clone lies one nucleotide away. V and J are TRBV5-1 and TRBJ2-7, with a possible D match to TRBD1 (7 bases). Looked up from germline, CDR1 is SGHRS and CDR2 is YFSETQ. V lost 1 base and J 5 bases, leaving 13 bases between the germline ends. The CDR3 extends over 14 amino acids. This chain's CDR3 is CASSLTGAGNEQYF. The CDR3 DNA sequence: TGCGCCAGCAGCTTGACAGGGGCGGGGAACGAGCAGTACTTC.

The chain employs TRBV20-1 and TRBJ2-3; perhaps TRBD2 as D (5 bases). This CDR3 has 14 residues. The germline V gene has CDR1 DFQATT and CDR2 SNEGSKA (reference sequence). Trimming took off 4 bases at V and 2 bases at J, with 13 bases between the two ends. CDR3 coding DNA: TGCAGTGCTACGGGGTTTCCGTACACAGATACGCAGTATTTT. Its translation is CSATGFPYTDTQYF.